This TCR beta chain was recorded in a study of cytomegalovirus exposure and HLA in healthy donors. With 1 base clipped from V and 6 bases from J, the junction kept 10 bases outside the gene matches. Germline V gene sequence: CDR1 SGHNT, CDR2 YENEEA. The CDR3 loop spans 16 amino acids. Sequencing was performed with immunoSEQ multiplex PCR; in TCRdb, only in-frame clones are kept and a portion is missing. Altogether about 270,000 clones are present, 80% to 90% being singletons, with the ten largest covering over 0.95%. The receptor comes from a woman under 30 in good health and CMV-seronegative. The J gene is TRBJ1-1, the V gene TRBV11-3; 8 bases are shared with TRBD1. Sequencing was done on a sample of PBMCs. The chain's CDR3 is CASSLGVTGDLSEAFF. CDR3 coding DNA: TGTGCCAGCAGCTTAGGTGTGACAGGGGATTTATCTGAAGCTTTCTTT.